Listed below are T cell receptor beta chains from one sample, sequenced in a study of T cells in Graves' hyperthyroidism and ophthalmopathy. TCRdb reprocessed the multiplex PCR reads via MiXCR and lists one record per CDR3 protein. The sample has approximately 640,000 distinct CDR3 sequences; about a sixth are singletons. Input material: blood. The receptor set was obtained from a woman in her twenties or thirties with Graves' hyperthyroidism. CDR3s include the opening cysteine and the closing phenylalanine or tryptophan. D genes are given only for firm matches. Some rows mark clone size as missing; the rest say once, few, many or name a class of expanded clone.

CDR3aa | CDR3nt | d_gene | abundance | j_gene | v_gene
CSARDLAGSNQPQHF | TGCAGTGCTAGAGACCTGGCGGGTAGCAATCAGCCCCAGCATTTT | NA | many | TRBJ1-5 | TRBV20-1
CSVSRSSYEQYF | TGCAGTGTCTCAAGGAGCTCCTACGAGCAGTACTTC | NA | many | TRBJ2-7 | TRBV20-1
CSVERGSPHYGYTF | TGCAGCGTTGAAAGAGGCAGTCCACACTATGGCTACACCTTC | NA | NA | TRBJ1-2 | TRBV29-1
CASSDAGTASTDTQYF | TGTGCCAGCAGCGACGCCGGGACAGCTAGCACAGATACGCAGTATTTT | TRBD1 | NA | TRBJ2-3 | TRBV2
CASGESGGWAGELFF | TGTGCCAGCGGCGAATCGGGAGGATGGGCCGGGGAGCTGTTTTTT | TRBD2 | NA | TRBJ2-2 | TRBV12-3/TRBV12-4
CASSQVGALGYTF | TGTGCCAGCAGCCAAGTGGGGGCGCTTGGCTACACCTTC | NA | many | TRBJ1-2 | TRBV3-1
CASRSTVSGSEQFF | TGTGCCAGCAGAAGTACTGTTTCGGGGAGTGAGCAGTTCTTC | NA | many | TRBJ2-1 | TRBV11-2
CASSDRARGTGELFF | TGTGCCAGTAGTGACAGAGCCCGAGGCACCGGGGAGCTGTTTTTT | NA | NA | TRBJ2-2 | TRBV19
CASSPKLGNQPQHF | TGTGCCAGCAGCCCTAAACTGGGGAATCAGCCCCAGCATTTT | NA | NA | TRBJ1-5 | TRBV7-2
CASSSREGNSGTEAFF | TGTGCCAGCAGCTCCCGAGAGGGGAACTCGGGGACTGAAGCTTTCTTT | NA | many | TRBJ1-1 | TRBV13
CASSFGTSGFYEQYF | TGTGCCAGCAGTTTTGGGACTAGCGGCTTCTACGAGCAGTACTTC | TRBD2 | many | TRBJ2-7 | TRBV28
CASSLVGSETQYF | TGTGCCAGCAGCTTAGTGGGAAGCGAGACCCAGTACTTC | NA | few | TRBJ2-5 | TRBV7-9
CASTQGVNTGELFF | TGCGCCAGCACCCAGGGGGTCAACACCGGGGAGCTGTTTTTT | TRBD1 | few | TRBJ2-2 | TRBV5-1
CSASTGTYGYTF | TGCAGTGCTTCGACAGGGACCTATGGCTACACCTTC | TRBD1 | many | TRBJ1-2 | TRBV20-1
CASKLRGLWATDTQYF | TGTGCCAGCAAACTGAGGGGGTTATGGGCCACAGATACGCAGTATTTT | NA | many | TRBJ2-3 | TRBV28
CASSLETSGSTGTQYF | TGCGCCAGCAGCTTGGAGACTAGCGGGAGCACAGGTACGCAGTATTTT | TRBD2 | NA | TRBJ2-3 | TRBV5-1
CASSMETSGRAYEQYF | TGTGCCAGTAGTATGGAGACTAGCGGTCGAGCCTACGAGCAGTACTTC | TRBD2 | few | TRBJ2-7 | TRBV19
CAWSLTGRTDTQYF | TGTGCCTGGAGTCTGACAGGGCGGACAGATACGCAGTATTTT | TRBD1 | many | TRBJ2-3 | TRBV30
CSVRGQVAYEQYF | TGCAGCGTTCGGGGACAGGTGGCCTACGAGCAGTACTTC | TRBD1 | NA | TRBJ2-7 | TRBV29-1
CASSLSSGGSYEQYF | TGTGCCAGCAGTTTATCGTCGGGAGGCTCCTACGAGCAGTACTTC | TRBD2 | many | TRBJ2-7 | TRBV27
CASSSGQLREKLFF | TGTGCCAGCAGTTCGGGACAGCTACGGGAAAAACTGTTTTTT | TRBD1 | many | TRBJ1-4 | TRBV28
CASSVGTSYGYTF | TGTGCCAGCAGCGTCGGGACGAGCTATGGCTACACCTTC | NA | many | TRBJ1-2 | TRBV5-6